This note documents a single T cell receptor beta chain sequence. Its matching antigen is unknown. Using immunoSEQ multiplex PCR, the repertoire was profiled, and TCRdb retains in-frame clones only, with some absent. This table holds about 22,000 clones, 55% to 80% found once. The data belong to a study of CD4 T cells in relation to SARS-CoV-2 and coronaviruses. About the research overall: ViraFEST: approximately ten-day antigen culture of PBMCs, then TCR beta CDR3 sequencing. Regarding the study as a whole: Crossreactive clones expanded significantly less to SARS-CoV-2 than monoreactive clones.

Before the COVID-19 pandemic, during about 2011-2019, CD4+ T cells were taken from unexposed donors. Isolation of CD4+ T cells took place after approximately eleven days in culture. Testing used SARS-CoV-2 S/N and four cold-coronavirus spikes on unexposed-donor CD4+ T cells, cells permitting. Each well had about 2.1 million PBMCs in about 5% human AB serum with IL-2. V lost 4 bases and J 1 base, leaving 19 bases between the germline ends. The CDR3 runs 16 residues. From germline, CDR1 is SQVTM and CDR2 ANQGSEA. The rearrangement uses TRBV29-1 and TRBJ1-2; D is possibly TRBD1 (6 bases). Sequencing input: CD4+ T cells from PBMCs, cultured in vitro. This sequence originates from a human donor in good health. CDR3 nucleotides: TGCAGCGTTGCTCCTCACCGACAGGAGATTAACTATGGCTACACCTTC. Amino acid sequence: CSVAPHRQEINYGYTF.